This T cell receptor beta chain is drawn from a study of blood T cell repertoires in COVID-19. Profiled with immunoSEQ multiplex PCR; TCRdb holds only in-frame clones, not every one. The sample lists a few hundred thousand clones, around 84% occurring once. The CDR3 length is 12 residues. Trimming stripped 8 bases from V and 4 bases from J, with 8 bases between. V and J are TRBV12-3 or TRBV12-4 and TRBJ2-2; no clear D. The sample comprised peripheral blood. The source of this sequence is a man between 60 and 75 years old with acute or convalescent COVID-19. Here the CDR3 reads CASLPITGELFF. CDR3 coding DNA: TGTGCCAGCCTCCCTATCACCGGGGAGCTGTTTTTT.